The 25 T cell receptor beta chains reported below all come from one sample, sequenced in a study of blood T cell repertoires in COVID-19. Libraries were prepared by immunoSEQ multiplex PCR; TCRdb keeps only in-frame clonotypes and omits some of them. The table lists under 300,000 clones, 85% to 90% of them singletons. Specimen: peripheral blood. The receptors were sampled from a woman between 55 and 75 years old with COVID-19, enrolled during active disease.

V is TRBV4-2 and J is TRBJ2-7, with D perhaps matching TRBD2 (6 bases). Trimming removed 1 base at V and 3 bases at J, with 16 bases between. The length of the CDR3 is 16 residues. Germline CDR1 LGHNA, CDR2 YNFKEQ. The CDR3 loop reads CASSQVGVTRDYEQYF. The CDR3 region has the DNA TGTGCCAGCAGCCAAGTCGGGGTGACTAGAGACTACGAGCAGTACTTC.

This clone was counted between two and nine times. CDR3 in amino acids: CASSNVNRGGNTEAFF. CDR3 sequence (DNA): TGTGCCAGCAGCAATGTAAACAGGGGAGGGAACACTGAAGCTTTCTTT. The chain has TRBV11-1 and TRBJ1-1; TRBD1 matches 7 bases. V lost 5 bases and J lost 1; bases outside the gene matches: 10. Germline V gene data show CDR1 as SGHAT and CDR2 as FQDESV (reference sequence). The CDR3 has 16 amino acids.

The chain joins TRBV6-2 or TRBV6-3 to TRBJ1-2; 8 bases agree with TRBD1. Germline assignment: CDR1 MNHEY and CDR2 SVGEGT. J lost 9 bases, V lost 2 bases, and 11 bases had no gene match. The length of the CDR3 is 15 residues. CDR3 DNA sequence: TGTGCCAGCAGTTACCTTCCGGGACAGGTATCCAGCTACACCTTC. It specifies CASSYLPGQVSSYTF.

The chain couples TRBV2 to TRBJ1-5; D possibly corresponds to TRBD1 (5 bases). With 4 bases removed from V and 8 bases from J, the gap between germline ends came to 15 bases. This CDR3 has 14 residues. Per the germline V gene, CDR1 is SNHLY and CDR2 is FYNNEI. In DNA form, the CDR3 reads TGTGCCAGCAGTGTTCAGGGCGTCGGTGAGCCCCAGCATTTT. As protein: CASSVQGVGEPQHF.

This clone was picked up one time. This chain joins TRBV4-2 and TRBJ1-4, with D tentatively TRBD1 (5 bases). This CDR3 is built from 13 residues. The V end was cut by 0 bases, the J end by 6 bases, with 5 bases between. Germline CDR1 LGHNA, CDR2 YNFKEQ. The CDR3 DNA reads TGTGCCAGCAGCCAAGACAGGGATGAAAAACTGTTTTTT. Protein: CASSQDRDEKLFF.

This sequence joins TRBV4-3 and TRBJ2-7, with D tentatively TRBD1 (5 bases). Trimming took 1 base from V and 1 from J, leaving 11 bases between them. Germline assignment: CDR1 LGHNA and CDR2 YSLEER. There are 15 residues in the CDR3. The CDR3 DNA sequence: TGCGCCAGCAGCCAAGGGCGGCAGGGTTCCTACGAGCAGTACTTC. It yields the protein CASSQGRQGSYEQYF.

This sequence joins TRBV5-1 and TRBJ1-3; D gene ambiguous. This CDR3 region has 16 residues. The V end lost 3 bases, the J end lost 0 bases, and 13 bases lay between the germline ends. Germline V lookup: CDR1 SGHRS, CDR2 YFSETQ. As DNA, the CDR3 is TGCGCCAGCAGCTCCTCGGGGTTTAGCTCTGGAAACACCATATATTTT. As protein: CASSSSGFSSGNTIYF.

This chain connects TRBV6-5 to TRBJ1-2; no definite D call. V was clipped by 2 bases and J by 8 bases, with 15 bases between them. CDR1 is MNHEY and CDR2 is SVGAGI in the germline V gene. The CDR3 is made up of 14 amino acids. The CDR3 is CASSYRGAAGGYTF. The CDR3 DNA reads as TGTGCCAGCAGTTACAGAGGCGCCGCGGGAGGCTACACCTTC.

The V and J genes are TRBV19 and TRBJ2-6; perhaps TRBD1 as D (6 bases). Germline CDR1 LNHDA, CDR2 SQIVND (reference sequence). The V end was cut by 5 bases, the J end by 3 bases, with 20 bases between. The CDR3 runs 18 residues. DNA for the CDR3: TGTGCCAGTAGTCTAAATAAAGCCACAGGGTATGGGGCCAACGTCCTGACTTTC. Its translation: CASSLNKATGYGANVLTF.

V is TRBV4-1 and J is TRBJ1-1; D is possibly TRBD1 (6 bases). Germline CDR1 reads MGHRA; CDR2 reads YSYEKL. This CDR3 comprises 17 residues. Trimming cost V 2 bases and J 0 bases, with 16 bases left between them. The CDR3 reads CASSQQPKTGMNTEAFF. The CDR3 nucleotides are TGCGCCAGCAGCCAACAACCAAAAACAGGGATGAACACTGAAGCTTTCTTT.

CDR3 nucleotide sequence: TGTGCCAGCAGCTTGCCGACGGGTTGGTATGGCTACACCTTC. Translation gives CASSLPTGWYGYTF. The rearrangement joins TRBV5-5 to TRBJ1-2; D uncertain. The ends were cut back, 1 base at V and 5 bases at J, with 12 bases in the middle. CDR1 SGHKS and CDR2 YYEKEE come from the germline V gene (reference sequence). This CDR3 comprises 14 residues. Complete variable domain (other parts from reference TRBV5-5 and TRBJ1-2): DAGVTQSPTHLIKTRGQQVTLRCSPISGHKSVSWYQQVLGQGPQFIFQYYEKEERGRGNFPDRFSARQFPNYSSELNVNALLLGDSALYLCASSLPTGWYGYTFGSGTRLTVV.

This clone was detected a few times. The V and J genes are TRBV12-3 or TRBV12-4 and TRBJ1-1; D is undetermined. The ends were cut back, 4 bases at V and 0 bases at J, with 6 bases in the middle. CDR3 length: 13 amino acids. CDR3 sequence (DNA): TGTGCCAGCAGTTCGAGGGTGAACACTGAAGCTTTCTTT. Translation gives CASSSRVNTEAFF.

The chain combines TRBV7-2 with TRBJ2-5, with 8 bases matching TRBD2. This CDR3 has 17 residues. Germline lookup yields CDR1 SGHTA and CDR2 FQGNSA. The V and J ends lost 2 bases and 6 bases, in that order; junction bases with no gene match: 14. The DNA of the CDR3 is TGTGCCAGCAGCTTACAGCCGGGGGGGCCTTTTGCCCAGACCCAGTACTTC. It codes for CASSLQPGGPFAQTQYF. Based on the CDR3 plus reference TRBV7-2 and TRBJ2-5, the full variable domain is GAGVSQSPSNKVTEKGKDVELRCDPISGHTALYWYRQSLGQGLEFLIYFQGNSAPDKSGLPSDRFSAERTGGSVSTLTIQRTQQEDSAVYLCASSLQPGGPFAQTQYFGPGTRLLVL.

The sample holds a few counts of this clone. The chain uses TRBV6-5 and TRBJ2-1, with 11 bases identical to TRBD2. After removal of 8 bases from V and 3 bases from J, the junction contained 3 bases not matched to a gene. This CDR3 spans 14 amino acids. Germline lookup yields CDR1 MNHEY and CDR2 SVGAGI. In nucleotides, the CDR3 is TGTGCCAGCGGACTAGCGGGCCGCTACAATGAGCAGTTCTTC. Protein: CASGLAGRYNEQFF.

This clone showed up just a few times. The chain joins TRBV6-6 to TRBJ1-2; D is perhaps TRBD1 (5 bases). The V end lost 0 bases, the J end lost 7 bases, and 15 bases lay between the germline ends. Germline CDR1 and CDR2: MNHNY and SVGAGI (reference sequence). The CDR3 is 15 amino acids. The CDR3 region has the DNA TGTGCCAGCAGTTACTCGATGGCAGGGTCTCGTGGCTACACCTTC. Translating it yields CASSYSMAGSRGYTF.

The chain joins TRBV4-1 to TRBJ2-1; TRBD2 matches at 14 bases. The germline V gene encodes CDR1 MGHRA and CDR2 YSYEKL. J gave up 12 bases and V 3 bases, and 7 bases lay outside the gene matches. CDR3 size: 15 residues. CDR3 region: CASSQGLAGAGRQFF. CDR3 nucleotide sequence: TGCGCCAGCAGCCAGGGACTAGCGGGGGCCGGGAGGCAGTTCTTC.

The CDR3 DNA follows: TGTGCCAGCAGCGTGGCCCCCGGCGGGGCAAGCTACGAGCAGTACTTC. Translation gives CASSVAPGGASYEQYF. The V and J genes are TRBV9 and TRBJ2-7, with TRBD2 as a possible D gene (6 bases). The V end lost 2 bases, the J end lost 3 bases, and 18 bases lay between the germline ends. Germline values: CDR1 SGDLS, CDR2 YYNGEE. CDR3 length equals 16 residues.

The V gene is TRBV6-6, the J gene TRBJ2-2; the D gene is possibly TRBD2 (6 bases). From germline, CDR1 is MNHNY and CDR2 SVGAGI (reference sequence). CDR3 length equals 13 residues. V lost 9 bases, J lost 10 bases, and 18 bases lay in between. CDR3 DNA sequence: TGTGCCAGTAGACTAGGGGCGTTTGAGGAGCTGTTTTTT. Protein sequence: CASRLGAFEELFF.

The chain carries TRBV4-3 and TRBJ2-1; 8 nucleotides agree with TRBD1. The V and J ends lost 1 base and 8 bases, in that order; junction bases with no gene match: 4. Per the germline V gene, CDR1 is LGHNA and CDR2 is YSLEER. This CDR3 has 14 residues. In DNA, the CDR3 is TGCGCCAGCAGCCAAGGGACAGGGACGTATGAGCAGTTCTTC. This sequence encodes CASSQGTGTYEQFF.

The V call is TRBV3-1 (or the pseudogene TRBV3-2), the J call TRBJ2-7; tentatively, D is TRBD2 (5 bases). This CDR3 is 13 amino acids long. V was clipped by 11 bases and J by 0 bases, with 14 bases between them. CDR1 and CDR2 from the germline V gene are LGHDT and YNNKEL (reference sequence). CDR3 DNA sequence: TGTGCCGTCAGAGGACTGGCCTCCTACGAGCAGTACTTC. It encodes CAVRGLASYEQYF.

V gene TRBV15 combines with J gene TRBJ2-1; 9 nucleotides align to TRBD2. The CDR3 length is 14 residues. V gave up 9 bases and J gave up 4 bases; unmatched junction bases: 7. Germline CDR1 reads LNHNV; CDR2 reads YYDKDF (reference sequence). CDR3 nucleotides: TGTGCCACGGGAGCGGGGGGTCTGTACAATGAGCAGTTCTTC. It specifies CATGAGGLYNEQFF.

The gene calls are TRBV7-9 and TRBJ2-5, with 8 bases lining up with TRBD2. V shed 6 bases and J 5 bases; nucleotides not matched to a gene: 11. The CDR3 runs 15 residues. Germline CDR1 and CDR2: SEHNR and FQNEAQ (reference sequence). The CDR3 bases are TGTGCCAGCAGTTACAAGGGAGTAGCGGGGGAGACCCAGTACTTC. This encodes CASSYKGVAGETQYF.

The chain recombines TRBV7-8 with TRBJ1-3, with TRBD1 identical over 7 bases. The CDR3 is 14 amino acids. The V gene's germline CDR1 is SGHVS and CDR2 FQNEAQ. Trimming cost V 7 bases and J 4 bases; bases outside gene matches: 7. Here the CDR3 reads CASNLQGWGNTIYF. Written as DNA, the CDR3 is TGTGCCAGCAATCTACAGGGGTGGGGAAACACCATATATTTT.

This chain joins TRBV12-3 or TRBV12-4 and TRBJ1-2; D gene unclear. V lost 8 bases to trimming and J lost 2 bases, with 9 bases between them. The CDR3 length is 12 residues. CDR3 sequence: CASGRGNYGYTF. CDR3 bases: TGTGCCAGCGGACGAGGGAACTATGGCTACACCTTC.

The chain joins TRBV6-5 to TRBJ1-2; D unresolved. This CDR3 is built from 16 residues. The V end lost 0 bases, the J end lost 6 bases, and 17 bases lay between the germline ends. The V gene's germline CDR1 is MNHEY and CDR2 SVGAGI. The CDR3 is CASSYSALGSSHGYTF. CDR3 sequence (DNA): TGTGCCAGCAGTTACTCGGCCCTCGGGAGTAGCCATGGCTACACCTTC.